The clone carrying this TCR beta chain was recorded many times. What it binds is unknown. This sample was taken from a study of T cells after yellow fever vaccination. Study-level findings and limits: From the bulk population, abundant clonotypes could contaminate and appear within FACS-sorted repertoires.

TCRdb processed the 5' RACE reads anew with MiXCR; each CDR3 protein has one entry. Of about 74,000 distinct CDR3 sequences listed, more than 5.5% are singletons. CDR1 LGHNT and CDR2 FRNRAP come from the germline V gene. After removal of 4 bases from V and 0 bases from J, the junction contained 8 bases not matched to a gene. The CDR3 totals 17 residues. The clonotype originates from a man aged 18-30 years who received the YFV17D yellow fever vaccine. The sample consisted of CD8+ T cells sorted from PBMCs, taken 5 to 6 days after the first yellow fever vaccination. The chain recombines TRBV12-5 with TRBJ2-5, with TRBD2 matching over 10 bases. This CDR3 reads CASGWAPSGGHQETQYF. Written as DNA, the CDR3 is TGTGCTAGTGGTTGGGCCCCTAGCGGGGGCCACCAAGAGACCCAGTACTTC.